This is a list of T cell receptor beta chains from one sample in a study of beta chain features in type 1 diabetes. Produced via immunoSEQ multiplex PCR; TCRdb's table is partial and in-frame only. The repertoire holds 400,000 to 600,000 clones, with approximately 28% as singletons. Material: naive CD4+ T cells from blood. Source of these receptors: a man aged 18-30 years in good health. CDR3s include the opening cysteine and the closing phenylalanine or tryptophan. A D gene is named only where the DNA matches it firmly. Some rows mark clone size as missing; the rest say once, few, many or name a class of expanded clone.

d_call	v_call	j_call	clone_size	cdr3_aa	cdr3_nt
.	TRBV18	TRBJ2-1	few	CASSPRDEQFF	TGTGCCAGCTCACCACGGGATGAGCAGTTCTTC
.	TRBV7-8	TRBJ1-2	few	CATDPVGLNPYGYTF	TGTGCCACCGACCCGGTTGGACTCAACCCTTATGGCTACACCTTC
.	TRBV7-2	TRBJ2-3	few	CASRGSTDTQYF	TGTGCCAGCAGAGGCAGCACAGATACGCAGTATTTT
TRBD2	TRBV9	TRBJ2-1	.	CASSAQGLSTYNEQFF	TGTGCCAGCAGCGCCCAGGGACTATCAACCTACAATGAGCAGTTCTTC
.	TRBV5-1	TRBJ2-4	.	CASSWGTIEDIQYF	TGCGCCAGCAGCTGGGGGACCATCGAGGACATTCAGTACTTC
.	TRBV30	TRBJ2-1	.	CARGTYIEQFF	TGTGCCCGGGGGACTTATATTGAGCAGTTCTTC
.	TRBV19	TRBJ1-1	.	CASINRNTEAFF	TGTGCCAGTATTAACAGGAACACTGAAGCTTTCTTT
TRBD2	TRBV15	TRBJ2-1	.	CATSGVAGEMDEQFF	TGTGCCACGTCCGGGGTAGCGGGAGAAATGGATGAGCAGTTCTTC
TRBD2	TRBV5-4	TRBJ2-7	few	CASSGARGSGPYEQYF	TGTGCCAGCAGCGGGGCGCGTGGTAGCGGGCCCTACGAGCAGTACTTC
TRBD2	TRBV7-3	TRBJ2-1	.	CASSLSSGTSEYNEQFF	TGTGCCAGCAGCCTATCCTCCGGGACTAGCGAGTACAATGAGCAGTTCTTC
.	TRBV4-1	TRBJ1-4	.	CASSQGAVNEKLFF	TGCGCCAGCAGCCAAGGGGCCGTTAATGAAAAACTGTTTTTT
TRBD2	TRBV30	TRBJ2-3	few	CAWSPSGRTDTQYF	TGTGCCTGGAGCCCCAGCGGGAGGACAGATACGCAGTATTTT
.	TRBV7-2	TRBJ2-5	few	CASSLGLARETQYF	TGTGCCAGCAGCTTAGGGCTAGCGAGGGAGACCCAGTACTTC
TRBD1	TRBV7-9	TRBJ2-5	few	CASSLPGQGPQETQYF	TGTGCCAGCAGCTTACCGGGACAGGGCCCCCAAGAGACCCAGTACTTC
TRBD2	TRBV30	TRBJ2-3	few	CAWTLGLAGPRDTQYF	TGTGCCTGGACGTTGGGACTAGCGGGACCTCGGGATACGCAGTATTTT
.	TRBV7-2	TRBJ2-5	few	CASSPTRELQETQYF	TGTGCCAGCAGCCCAACTAGGGAACTCCAAGAGACCCAGTACTTC
.	TRBV5-6	TRBJ2-1	.	CASSLTRDNEQFF	TGTGCCAGCAGCTTGACGCGGGATAATGAGCAGTTCTTC
TRBD2	TRBV30	TRBJ2-1	few	CAWSVRSGVGNEQFF	TGTGCCTGGAGTGTACGTAGCGGGGTGGGGAATGAGCAGTTCTTC
.	TRBV5-1	TRBJ2-6	.	CASSLISSGANVLTF	TGCGCCAGCAGCTTGATAAGCTCTGGGGCCAACGTCCTGACTTTC
.	TRBV27	TRBJ1-1	.	CASSEQGGGAEAFF	TGTGCCAGCTCCGAACAGGGCGGGGGAGCTGAAGCTTTCTTT
.	TRBV6-1	TRBJ1-5	few	CASSEYGQPQHF	TGTGCCAGCAGTGAATATGGTCAGCCCCAGCATTTT
.	TRBV7-2	TRBJ1-4	.	CASSLARGRDEKLFF	TGTGCCAGCAGCTTAGCCCGGGGGCGCGATGAAAAACTGTTTTTT
.	TRBV5-1	TRBJ2-7	.	CASSSGQGRDEQYF	TGCGCCAGCAGCTCTGGACAAGGCCGCGACGAGCAGTACTTC
.	TRBV7-6	TRBJ2-7	few	CASSPRQDFDEQYF	TGTGCCAGCAGCCCGAGACAGGATTTCGACGAGCAGTACTTC
.	TRBV15	TRBJ2-6	few	CATSPAPRMSRGANVLTF	TGTGCCACCAGCCCCGCCCCTCGGATGTCTAGGGGGGCCAACGTCCTGACTTTC
TRBD1	TRBV29-1	TRBJ1-1	.	CSAAKGQGATEAFF	TGCAGCGCCGCAAAAGGACAGGGGGCCACTGAAGCTTTCTTT
TRBD1	TRBV2	TRBJ2-1	.	CASRGDRGSYNEQFF	TGTGCCAGCAGAGGGGACAGGGGCTCCTACAATGAGCAGTTCTTC
.	TRBV15	TRBJ2-7	.	CATSRDYSGEQYF	TGTGCCACCAGCAGAGATTATTCGGGGGAGCAGTACTTC
.	TRBV10-3	TRBJ2-7	.	CAISRLATGPYEQYF	TGTGCCATCAGTCGTCTAGCGACTGGCCCCTACGAGCAGTACTTC
.	TRBV21-1	TRBJ2-7	.	CASILIAGPTYEQYF	TGTGCCAGCATCTTGATAGCGGGTCCCACCTACGAGCAGTACTTC
.	TRBV5-4	TRBJ2-3	few	CASSLKADYGDTQYF	TGTGCCAGCAGCTTGAAGGCGGATTATGGGGATACGCAGTATTTT
.	TRBV7-9	TRBJ2-7	.	CASSPGFSSYEQYF	TGTGCCAGCAGCCCAGGGTTTTCCTCCTACGAGCAGTACTTC
.	TRBV4-1	TRBJ2-7	.	CASSQGPGRSSYEQYF	TGCGCCAGCAGCCAAGGGCCAGGTAGGAGCTCCTACGAGCAGTACTTC
.	TRBV11-2	TRBJ1-1	.	CASSQDTNTEAFF	TGTGCCAGCAGCCAGGACACGAACACTGAAGCTTTCTTT
TRBD1	TRBV6-5	TRBJ1-2	few	CASRRTGGNYGYTF	TGTGCCAGCAGGCGGACAGGGGGGAACTATGGCTACACCTTC
TRBD1	TRBV18	TRBJ2-7	.	CASSPDRSYEQYF	TGTGCCAGCTCACCGGACAGGTCCTACGAGCAGTACTTC
.	TRBV20-1	TRBJ2-7	.	CSARLDYEQYF	TGCAGTGCTAGACTGGACTACGAGCAGTACTTC
TRBD1	TRBV7-2	TRBJ1-5	.	CASSPWTGGISPQHF	TGTGCCAGCAGCCCCTGGACAGGGGGAATCAGTCCTCAGCATTTT
.	TRBV15	TRBJ1-2	.	CATSSPGRYGYTF	TGTGCCACCAGCAGCCCAGGACGGTATGGCTACACCTTC
.	TRBV4-1	TRBJ1-2	.	CASSQVGRFYGYTF	TGCGCCAGCAGCCAAGTGGGCCGATTCTATGGCTACACCTTC
.	TRBV11-3	TRBJ2-2	.	CASSLAIGSGELFF	TGTGCCAGCAGCTTAGCGATTGGGTCCGGGGAGCTGTTTTTT
TRBD1	TRBV7-2	TRBJ2-1	.	CASSLDRGSYNEQFF	TGTGCCAGCAGCTTAGACAGGGGGTCCTACAATGAGCAGTTCTTC
.	TRBV30	TRBJ2-7	few	CACSGFYEQYF	TGTGCCTGCTCAGGTTTCTACGAGCAGTACTTC
.	TRBV30	TRBJ1-3	.	CACCGGYSGNTIYF	TGTGCCTGTTGTGGGGGATACTCTGGAAACACCATATATTTT
.	TRBV20-1	TRBJ2-5	.	CSAYFMETQYF	TGCAGTGCCTACTTCATGGAGACCCAGTACTTC